The source of this TCR beta chain is a study of shared clonotypes between healthy human individuals. Overall study context: The study used three CD4 naive, three CD4 memory, two CD8 naive and one CD8 memory plate per donor. The study, taken as a whole, reports: It was only blood that was sampled, and tissue repertoires likely differ. Clonotypes shared by all four donors outscored non-shared clonotypes in generation probability.

Germline values: CDR1 SGHVS, CDR2 FQNEAQ. The length of the CDR3 is 15 residues. V trimming: 5 bases; J trimming: 8 bases; junction bases outside the gene matches: 5. This clone was seen a single time. Its specificity is not known. TCRdb keeps only in-frame clones here, not all; method: immunoSEQ multiplex PCR. The sample contains approximately 640,000 clones, 72% of which appear only once. Sequenced material: memory CD4+ T cells sorted from blood. Specified subset: CD45RA-negative fraction. The chain combines TRBV7-8 with TRBJ2-2; TRBD2 aligns across 13 bases. The receptor's source is a woman aged 30 to 39 in good health. The CDR3 sequence is CASSPTSGRVGELFF. As DNA, the CDR3 is TGTGCCAGCAGCCCCACTAGCGGGAGGGTGGGGGAGCTGTTTTTT.